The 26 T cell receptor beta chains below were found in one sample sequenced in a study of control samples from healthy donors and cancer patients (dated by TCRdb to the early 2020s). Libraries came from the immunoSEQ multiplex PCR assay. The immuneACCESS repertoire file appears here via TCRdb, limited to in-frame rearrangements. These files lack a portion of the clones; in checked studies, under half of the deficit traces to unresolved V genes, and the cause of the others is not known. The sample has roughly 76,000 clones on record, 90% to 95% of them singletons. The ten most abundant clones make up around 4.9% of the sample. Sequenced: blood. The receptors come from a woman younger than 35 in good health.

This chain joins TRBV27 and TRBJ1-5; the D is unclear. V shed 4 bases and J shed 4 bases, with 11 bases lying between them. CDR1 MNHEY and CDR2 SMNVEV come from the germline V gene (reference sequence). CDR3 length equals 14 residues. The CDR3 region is CASSYASTNQPQHF. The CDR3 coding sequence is TGTGCCAGCAGTTATGCCAGTACAAATCAGCCCCAGCATTTT.

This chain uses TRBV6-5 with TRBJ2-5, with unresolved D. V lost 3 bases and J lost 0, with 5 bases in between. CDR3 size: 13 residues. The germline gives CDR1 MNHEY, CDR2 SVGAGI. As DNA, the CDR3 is TGTGCCAGCAGTTATGCCAACCAAGAGACCCAGTACTTC. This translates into CASSYANQETQYF.

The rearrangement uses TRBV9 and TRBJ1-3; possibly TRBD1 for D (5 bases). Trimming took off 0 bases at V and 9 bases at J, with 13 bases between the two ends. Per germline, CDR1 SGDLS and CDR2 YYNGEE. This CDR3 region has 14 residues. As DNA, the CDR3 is TGTGCCAGCAGCGTAGAGGCGGCCGGGGGCACCATATATTTT. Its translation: CASSVEAAGGTIYF.

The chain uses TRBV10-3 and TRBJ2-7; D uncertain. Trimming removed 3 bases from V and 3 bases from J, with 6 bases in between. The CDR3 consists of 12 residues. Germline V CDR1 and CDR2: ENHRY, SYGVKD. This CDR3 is CAISDNHYEQYF. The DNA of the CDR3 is TGTGCCATCAGTGACAATCACTACGAGCAGTACTTC.

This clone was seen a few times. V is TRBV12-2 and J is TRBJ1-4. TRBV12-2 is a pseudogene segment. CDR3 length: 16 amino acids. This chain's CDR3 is CASRTRDKGGGEKLFF. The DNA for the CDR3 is TGTGCAAGTCGCACCCGGGACAAGGGGGGTGGTGAAAAACTGTTTTTT.

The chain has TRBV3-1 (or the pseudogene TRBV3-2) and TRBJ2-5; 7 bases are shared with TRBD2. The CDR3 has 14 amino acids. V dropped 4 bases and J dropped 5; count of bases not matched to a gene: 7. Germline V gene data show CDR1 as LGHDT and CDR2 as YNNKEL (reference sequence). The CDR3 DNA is TGTGCCAGCAGCCTACAGCGGGGTAGTGAGACCCAGTACTTC. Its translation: CASSLQRGSETQYF.

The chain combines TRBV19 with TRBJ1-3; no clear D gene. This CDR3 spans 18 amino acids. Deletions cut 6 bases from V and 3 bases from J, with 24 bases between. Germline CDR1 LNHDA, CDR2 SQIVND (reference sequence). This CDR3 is CASSQPLLNTVLGNTIYF. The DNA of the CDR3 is TGTGCCAGTAGCCAGCCCCTCCTGAACACAGTTCTTGGAAACACCATATATTTT.

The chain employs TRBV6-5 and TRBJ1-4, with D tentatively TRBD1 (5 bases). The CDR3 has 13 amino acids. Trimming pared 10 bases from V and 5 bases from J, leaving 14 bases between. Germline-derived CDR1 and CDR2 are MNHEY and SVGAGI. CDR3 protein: CATTGTPNEKLFF. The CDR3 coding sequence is TGTGCCACGACCGGGACTCCAAATGAAAAACTGTTTTTT.

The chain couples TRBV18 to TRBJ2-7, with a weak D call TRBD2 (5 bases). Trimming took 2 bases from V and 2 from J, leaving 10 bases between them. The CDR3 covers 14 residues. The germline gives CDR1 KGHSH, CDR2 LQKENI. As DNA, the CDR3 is TGTGCCAGCTCACCAGCGGCGGGTCCCTACGAGCAGTACTTC. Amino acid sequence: CASSPAAGPYEQYF.

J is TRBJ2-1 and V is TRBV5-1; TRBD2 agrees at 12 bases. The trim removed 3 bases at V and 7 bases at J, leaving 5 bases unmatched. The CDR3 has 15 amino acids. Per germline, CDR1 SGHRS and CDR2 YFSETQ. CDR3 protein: CASSSRTSGANEQFF. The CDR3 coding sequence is TGCGCCAGCAGCTCGCGGACTAGCGGGGCAAATGAGCAGTTCTTC.

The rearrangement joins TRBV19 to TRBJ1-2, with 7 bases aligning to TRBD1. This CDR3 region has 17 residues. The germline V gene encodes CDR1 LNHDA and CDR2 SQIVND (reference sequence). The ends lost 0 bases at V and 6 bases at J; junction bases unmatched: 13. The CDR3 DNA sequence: TGTGCCAGTAGTATAGAAGTAACAGGGGCGCCAGAGGATGGCTACACCTTC. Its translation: CASSIEVTGAPEDGYTF.

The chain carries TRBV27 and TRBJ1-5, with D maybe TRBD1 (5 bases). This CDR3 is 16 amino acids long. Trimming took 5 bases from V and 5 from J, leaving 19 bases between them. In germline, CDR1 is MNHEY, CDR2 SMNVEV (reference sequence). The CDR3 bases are TGTGCCAGCAGTCCTGATTTTTGGGGGAGGGATCAGCCCCAGCATTTT. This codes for CASSPDFWGRDQPQHF.

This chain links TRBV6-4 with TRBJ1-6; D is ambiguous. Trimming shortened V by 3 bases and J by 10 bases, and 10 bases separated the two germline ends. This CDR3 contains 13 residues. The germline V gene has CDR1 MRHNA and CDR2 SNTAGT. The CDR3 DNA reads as TGTGCCAGCAGTGATCAGGAAGCATCACCCCTCCACTTT. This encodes CASSDQEASPLHF.

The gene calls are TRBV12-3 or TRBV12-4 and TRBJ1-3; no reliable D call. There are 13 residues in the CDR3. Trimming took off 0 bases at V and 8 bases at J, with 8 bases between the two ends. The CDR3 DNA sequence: TGTGCCAGCAGTTTAGCGCGGGGATACACCATATATTTT. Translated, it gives CASSLARGYTIYF.

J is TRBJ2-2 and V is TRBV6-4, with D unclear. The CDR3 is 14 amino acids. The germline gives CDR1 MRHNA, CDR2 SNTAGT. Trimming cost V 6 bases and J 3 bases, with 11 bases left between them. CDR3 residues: CASSPDGHTGELFF. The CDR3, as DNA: TGTGCCAGCAGCCCGGACGGACACACCGGGGAGCTGTTTTTT.

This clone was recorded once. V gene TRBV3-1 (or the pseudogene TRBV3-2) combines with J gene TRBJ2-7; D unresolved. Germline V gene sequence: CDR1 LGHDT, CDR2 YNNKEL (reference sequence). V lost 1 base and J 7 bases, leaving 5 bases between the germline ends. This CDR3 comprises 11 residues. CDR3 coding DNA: TGTGCCAGCAGCCAAGCGGGTGAGCAGTACTTC. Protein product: CASSQAGEQYF.

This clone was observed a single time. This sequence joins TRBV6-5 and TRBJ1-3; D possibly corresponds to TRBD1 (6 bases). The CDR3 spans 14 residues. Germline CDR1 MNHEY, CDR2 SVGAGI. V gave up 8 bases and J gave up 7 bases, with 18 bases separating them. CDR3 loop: CASSVRGVGNTIYF. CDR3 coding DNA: TGTGCCAGCTCAGTCAGGGGCGTTGGGAACACCATATATTTT.

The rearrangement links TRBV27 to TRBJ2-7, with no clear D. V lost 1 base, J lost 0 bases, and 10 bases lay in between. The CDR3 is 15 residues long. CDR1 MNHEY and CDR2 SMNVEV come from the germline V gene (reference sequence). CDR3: CASSLYQVPSYEQYF. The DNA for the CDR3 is TGTGCCAGCAGTTTATATCAGGTCCCCTCCTACGAGCAGTACTTC.

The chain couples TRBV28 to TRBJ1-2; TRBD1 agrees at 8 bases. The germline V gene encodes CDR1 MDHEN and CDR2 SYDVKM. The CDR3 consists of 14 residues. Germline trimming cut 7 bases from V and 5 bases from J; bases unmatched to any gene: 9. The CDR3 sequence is CASTSQGARYGYTF. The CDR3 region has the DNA TGTGCCAGCACTTCCCAGGGGGCGAGGTATGGCTACACCTTC.

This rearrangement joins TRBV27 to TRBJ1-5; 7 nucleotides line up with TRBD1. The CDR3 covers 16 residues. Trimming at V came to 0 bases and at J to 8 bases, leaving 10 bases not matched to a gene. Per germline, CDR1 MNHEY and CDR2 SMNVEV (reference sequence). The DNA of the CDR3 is TGTGCCAGCAGTTTATCGGGACAGTCGACGAGGGAGCCCCAGCATTTT. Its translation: CASSLSGQSTREPQHF.

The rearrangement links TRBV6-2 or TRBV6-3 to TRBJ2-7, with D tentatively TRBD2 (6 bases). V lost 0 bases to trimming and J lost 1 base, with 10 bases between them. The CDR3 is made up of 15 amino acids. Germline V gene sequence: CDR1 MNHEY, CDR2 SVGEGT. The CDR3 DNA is TGTGCCAGCAGTTACTCCGGCGGGATTTCCTACGAGCAGTACTTC. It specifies CASSYSGGISYEQYF.

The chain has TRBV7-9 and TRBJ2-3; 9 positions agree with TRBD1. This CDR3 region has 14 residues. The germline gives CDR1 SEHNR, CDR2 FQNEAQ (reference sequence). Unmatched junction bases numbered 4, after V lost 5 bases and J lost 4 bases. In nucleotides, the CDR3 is TGTGCCAGCAGCCAAACAGGGGGCCCAGATACGCAGTATTTT. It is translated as CASSQTGGPDTQYF. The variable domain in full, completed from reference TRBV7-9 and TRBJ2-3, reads DTGVSQNPRHKITKRGQNVTFRCDPISEHNRLYWYRQTLGQGPEFLTYFQNEAQLEKSRLLSDRFSAERPKGSFSTLEIQRTEQGDSAMYLCASSQTGGPDTQYFGPGTRLTVL.

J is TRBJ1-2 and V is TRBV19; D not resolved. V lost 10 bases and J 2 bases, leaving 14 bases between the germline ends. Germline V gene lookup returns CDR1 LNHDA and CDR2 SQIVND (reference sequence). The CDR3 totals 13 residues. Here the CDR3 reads CAIGVRRNYGYTF. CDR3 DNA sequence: TGTGCCATCGGGGTCAGACGAAACTATGGCTACACCTTC. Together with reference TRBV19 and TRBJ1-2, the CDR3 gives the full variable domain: DGGITQSPKYLFRKEGQNVTLSCEQNLNHDAMYWYRQDPGQGLRLIYYSQIVNDFQKGDIAEGYSVSREKKESFPLTVTSAQKNPTAFYLCAIGVRRNYGYTFGSGTRLTVV.

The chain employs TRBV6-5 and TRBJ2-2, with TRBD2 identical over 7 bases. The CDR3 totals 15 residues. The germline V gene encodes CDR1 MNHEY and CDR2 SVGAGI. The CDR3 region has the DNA TGTGCGCCAAGCTGGGGAGGGGTTAGTTCCGGGGAGCTGTTTTTT. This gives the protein CAPSWGGVSSGELFF.

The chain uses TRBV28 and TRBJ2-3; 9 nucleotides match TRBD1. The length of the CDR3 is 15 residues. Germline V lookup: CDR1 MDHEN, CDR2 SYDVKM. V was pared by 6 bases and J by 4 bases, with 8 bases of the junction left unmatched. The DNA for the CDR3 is TGTGCCAGCAGCCGGGGACAGGGAAAGGCAGATACGCAGTATTTT. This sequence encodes CASSRGQGKADTQYF.

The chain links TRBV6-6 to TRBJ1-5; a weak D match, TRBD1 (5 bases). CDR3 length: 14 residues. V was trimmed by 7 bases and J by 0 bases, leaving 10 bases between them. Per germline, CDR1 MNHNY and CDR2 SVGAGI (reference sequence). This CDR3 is CASTSGDSNQPQHF. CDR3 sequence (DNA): TGTGCCAGCACTTCGGGGGATAGCAATCAGCCCCAGCATTTT.